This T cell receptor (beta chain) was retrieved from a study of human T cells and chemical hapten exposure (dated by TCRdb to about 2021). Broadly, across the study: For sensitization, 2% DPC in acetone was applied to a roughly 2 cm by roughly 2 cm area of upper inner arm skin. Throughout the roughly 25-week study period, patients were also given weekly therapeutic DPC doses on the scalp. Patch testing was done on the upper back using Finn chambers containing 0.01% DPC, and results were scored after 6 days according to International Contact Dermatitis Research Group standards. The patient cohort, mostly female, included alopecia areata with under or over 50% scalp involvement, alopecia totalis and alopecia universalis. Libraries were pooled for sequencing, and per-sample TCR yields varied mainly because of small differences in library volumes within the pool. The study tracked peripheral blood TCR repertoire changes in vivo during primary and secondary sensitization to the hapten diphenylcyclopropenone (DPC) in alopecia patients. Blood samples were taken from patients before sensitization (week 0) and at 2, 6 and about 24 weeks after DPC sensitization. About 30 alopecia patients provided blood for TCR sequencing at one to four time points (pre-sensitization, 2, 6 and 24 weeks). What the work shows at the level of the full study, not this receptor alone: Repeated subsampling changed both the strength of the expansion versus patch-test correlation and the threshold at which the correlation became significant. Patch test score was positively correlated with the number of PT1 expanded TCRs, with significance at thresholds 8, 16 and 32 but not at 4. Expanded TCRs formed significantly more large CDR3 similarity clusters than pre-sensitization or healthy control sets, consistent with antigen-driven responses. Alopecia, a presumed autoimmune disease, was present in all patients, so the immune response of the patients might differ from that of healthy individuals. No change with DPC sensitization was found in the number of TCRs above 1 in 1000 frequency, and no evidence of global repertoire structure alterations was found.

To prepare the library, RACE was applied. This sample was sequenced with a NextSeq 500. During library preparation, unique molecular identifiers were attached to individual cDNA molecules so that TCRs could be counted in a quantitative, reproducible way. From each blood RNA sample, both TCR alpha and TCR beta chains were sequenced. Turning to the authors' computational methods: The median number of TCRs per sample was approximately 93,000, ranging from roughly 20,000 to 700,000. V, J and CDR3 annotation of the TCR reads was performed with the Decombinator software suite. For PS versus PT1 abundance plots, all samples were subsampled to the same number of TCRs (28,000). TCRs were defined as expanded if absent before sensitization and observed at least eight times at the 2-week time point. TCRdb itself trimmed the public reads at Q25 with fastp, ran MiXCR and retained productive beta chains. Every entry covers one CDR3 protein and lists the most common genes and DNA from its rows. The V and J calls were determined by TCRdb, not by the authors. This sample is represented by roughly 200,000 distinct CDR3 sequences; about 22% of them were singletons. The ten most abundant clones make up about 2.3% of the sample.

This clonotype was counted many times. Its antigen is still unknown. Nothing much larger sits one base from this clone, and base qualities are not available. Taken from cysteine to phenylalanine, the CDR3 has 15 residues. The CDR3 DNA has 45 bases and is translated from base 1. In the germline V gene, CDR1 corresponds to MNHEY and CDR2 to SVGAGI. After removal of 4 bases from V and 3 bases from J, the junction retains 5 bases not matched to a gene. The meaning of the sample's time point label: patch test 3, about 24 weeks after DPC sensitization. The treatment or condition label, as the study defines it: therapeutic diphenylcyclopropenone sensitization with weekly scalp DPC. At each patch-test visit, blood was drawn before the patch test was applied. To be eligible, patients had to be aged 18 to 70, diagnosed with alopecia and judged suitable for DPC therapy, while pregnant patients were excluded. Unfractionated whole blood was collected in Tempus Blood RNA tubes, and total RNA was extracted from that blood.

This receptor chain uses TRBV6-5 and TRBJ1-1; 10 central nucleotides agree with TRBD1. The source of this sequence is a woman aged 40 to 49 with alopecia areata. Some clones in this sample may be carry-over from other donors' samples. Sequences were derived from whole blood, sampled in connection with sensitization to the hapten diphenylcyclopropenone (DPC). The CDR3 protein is CASSSGQGVDTEAFF. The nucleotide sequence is TGTGCCAGCAGTTCAGGACAGGGGGTCGACACTGAAGCTTTCTTT.